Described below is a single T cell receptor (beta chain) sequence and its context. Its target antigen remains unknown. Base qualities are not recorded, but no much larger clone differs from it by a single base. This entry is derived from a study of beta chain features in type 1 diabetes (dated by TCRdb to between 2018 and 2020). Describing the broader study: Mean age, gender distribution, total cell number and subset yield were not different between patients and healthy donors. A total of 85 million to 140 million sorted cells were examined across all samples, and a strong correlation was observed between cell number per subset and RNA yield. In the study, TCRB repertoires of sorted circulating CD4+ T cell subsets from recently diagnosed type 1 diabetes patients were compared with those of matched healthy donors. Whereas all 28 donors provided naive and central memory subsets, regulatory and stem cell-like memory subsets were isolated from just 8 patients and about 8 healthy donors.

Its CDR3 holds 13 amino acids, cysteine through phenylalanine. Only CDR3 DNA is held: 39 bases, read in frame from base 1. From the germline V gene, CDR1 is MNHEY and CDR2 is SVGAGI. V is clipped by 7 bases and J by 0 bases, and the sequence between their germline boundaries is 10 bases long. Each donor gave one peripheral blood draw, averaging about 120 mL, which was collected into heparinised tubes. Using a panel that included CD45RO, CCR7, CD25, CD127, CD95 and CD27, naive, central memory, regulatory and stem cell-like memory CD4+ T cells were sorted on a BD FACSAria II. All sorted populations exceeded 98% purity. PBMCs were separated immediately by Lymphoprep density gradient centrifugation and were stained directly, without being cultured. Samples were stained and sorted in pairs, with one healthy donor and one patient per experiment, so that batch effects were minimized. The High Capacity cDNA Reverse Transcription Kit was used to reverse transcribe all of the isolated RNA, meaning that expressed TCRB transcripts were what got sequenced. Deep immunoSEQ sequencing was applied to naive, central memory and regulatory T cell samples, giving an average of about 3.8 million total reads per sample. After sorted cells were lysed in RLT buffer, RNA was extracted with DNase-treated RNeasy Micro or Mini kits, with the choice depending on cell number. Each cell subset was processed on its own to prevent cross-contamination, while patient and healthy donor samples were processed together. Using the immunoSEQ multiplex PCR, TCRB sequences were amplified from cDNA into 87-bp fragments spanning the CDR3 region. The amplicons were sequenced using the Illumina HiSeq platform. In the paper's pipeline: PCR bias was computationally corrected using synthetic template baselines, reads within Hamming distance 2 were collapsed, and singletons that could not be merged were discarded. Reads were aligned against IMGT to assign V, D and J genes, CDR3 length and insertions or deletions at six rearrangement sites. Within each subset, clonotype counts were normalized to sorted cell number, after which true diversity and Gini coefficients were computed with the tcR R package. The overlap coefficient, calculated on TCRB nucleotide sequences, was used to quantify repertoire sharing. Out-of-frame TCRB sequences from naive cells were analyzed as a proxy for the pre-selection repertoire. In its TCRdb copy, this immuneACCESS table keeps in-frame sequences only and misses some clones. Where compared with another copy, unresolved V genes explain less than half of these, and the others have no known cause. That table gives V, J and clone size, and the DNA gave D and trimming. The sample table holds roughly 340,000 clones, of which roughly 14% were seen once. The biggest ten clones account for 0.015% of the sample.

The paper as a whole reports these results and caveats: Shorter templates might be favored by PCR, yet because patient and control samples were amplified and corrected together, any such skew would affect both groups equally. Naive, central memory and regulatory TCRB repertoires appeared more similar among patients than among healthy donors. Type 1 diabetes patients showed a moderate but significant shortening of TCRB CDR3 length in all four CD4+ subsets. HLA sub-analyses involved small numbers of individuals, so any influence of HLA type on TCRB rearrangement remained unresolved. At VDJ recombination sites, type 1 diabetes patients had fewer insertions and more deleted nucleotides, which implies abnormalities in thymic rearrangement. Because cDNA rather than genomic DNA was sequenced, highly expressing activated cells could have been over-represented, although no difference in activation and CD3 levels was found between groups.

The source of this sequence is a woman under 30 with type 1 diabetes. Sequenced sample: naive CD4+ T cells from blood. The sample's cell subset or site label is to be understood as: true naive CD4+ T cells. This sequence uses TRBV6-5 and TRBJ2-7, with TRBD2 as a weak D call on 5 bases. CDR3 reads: CASTRGDSYEQYF. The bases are TGTGCCAGCACCCGGGGAGACTCCTACGAGCAGTACTTC.